The sequence of this T cell receptor beta chain was determined in a study of blood T cell repertoires in COVID-19 (TCRdb year 2020). Looking at the study overall: Samples covering the acute and convalescent phases of COVID-19 were provided by collaborators in the United States, Italy and Spain. The material from the prospective study consisted of cDNA or gDNA derived from T cells, B-cell-depleted T cells, or PBMCs. The dataset comprised deeply sampled blood TCRbeta repertoires from subjects exposed to, actively infected with, or recovered from COVID-19. The repertoires were made available in a free public database intended to serve as a resource for research on the immune response to SARS-CoV-2. The samples were drawn from two sources: the first 160 participants of the ongoing ImmuneRACE study, and over 1,000 subjects contributed by 6 global collaborators. Sample metadata almost always included a de-identified subject ID, COVID-19 status, age in years and sex. Where HLA class I and class II types were available, the types were taken from metadata supplied by the sample provider, not from assay-based typing.

Whole blood was collected in K2EDTA tubes by collaborating institutions according to the institutions' own protocols. Collaborator samples were shipped for TCRbeta analysis as frozen whole blood, isolated PBMCs, or DNA extracted from either sample type. Study-level results and caveats: How much clinical and demographic metadata was included differed by source and by participant, and the metadata was provided uncurated.

TCRbeta CDR3 regions were amplified from genomic DNA using the immunoSEQ Assay, a bias-controlled multiplex PCR. Turning to the authors' computational methods: The number of nucleated cells in each sample was estimated by amplification of reference gene primers within the assay. To quantify the absolute abundance of each unique TCRbeta CDR3 rearrangement, sequence reads were collapsed and filtered. For each sample, productive Simpson clonality was calculated as the square root of Simpson's diversity index across productive rearrangements. Imported from immuneACCESS, the table was reduced by TCRdb to in-frame sequences with V and J called. These copies leave out some clones; in studies compared against another copy, an unresolved V gene accounts for under half, and the cause of the remainder is not known. V, J and clone size are taken as reported in that table, and D and trimming were inferred from the DNA itself. This sample lists 300,000 to 350,000 clones; approximately 86% were detected once. The biggest ten clones account for roughly 2.3% of the sample.

The germline V gene supplies CDR1 MNHEY and CDR2 SVGEGT. Clipping removes 4 bases from V and 3 bases from J, with 1 as the unmatched junction base count. Taken from cysteine to phenylalanine, the CDR3 has 15 residues. Solely the CDR3 DNA is kept, with 45 bases framed from the first base. To note about this clone: This receptor's antigen is unknown. It has no much larger one-base neighbor in the sample; base qualities were not kept.

The chain couples TRBV6-2 or TRBV6-3 to TRBJ2-5, and 14 junctional nucleotides match TRBD2. The sequence came from a man between 18 and 35 years old with active or convalescent COVID-19. What was sequenced was peripheral blood. The base sequence is TGTGCCAGCAGTTTGACTAGCGGGGGGGAAGAGACCCAGTACTTC. Its product reads: CASSLTSGGEETQYF.